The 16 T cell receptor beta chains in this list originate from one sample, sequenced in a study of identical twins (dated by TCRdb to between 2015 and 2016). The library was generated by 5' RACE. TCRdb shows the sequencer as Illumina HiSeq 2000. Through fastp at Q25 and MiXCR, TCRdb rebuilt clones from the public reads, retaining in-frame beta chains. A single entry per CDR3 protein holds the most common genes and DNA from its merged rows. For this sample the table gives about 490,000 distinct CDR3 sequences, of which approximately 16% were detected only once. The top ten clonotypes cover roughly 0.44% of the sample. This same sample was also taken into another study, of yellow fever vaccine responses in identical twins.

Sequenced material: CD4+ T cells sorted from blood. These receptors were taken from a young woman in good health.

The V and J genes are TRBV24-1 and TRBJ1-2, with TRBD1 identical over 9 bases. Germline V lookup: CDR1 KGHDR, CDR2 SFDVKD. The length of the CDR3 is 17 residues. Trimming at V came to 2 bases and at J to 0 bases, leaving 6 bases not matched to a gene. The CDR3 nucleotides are TGTGCCACCAGTGATTCGATGGACAGGGGAACTAACTATGGCTACACCTTC. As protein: CATSDSMDRGTNYGYTF.

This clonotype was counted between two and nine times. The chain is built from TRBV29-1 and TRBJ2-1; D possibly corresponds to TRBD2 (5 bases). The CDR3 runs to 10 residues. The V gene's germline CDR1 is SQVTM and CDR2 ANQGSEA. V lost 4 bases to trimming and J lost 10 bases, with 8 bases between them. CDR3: CSVGTGEQFF. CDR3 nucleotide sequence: TGCAGCGTTGGGACGGGAGAGCAGTTCTTC.

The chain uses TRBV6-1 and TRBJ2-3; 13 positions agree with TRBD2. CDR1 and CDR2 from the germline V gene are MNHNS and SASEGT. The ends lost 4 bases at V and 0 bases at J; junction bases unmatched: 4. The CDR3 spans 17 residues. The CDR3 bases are TGTGCCAGCAGTGGGACTAGCGGGGGCCCTAGCACAGATACGCAGTATTTT. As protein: CASSGTSGGPSTDTQYF.

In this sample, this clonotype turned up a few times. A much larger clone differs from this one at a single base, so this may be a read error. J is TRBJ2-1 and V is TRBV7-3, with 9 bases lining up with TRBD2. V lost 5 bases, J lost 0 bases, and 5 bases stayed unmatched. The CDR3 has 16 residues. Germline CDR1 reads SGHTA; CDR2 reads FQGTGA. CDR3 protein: CASSPRSGSSYNEQFF. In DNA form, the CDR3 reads TGTGCCAGCAGCCCCCGTAGCGGGAGCTCCTACAATGAGCAGTTCTTC.

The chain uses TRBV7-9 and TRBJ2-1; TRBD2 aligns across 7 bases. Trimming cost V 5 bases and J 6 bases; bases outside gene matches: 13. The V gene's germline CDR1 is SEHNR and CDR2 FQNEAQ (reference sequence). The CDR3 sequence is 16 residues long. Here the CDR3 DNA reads TGTGCCAGCAGCCCCCTTTGGGCTAGCGGAGTCAATGAGCAGTTCTTC. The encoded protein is CASSPLWASGVNEQFF.

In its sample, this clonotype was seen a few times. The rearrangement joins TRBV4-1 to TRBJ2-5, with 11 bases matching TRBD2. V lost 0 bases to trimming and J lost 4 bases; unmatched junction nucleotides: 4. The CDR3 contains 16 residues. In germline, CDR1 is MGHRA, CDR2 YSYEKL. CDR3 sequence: CASSQDRLAGGETQYF. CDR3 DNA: TGCGCCAGCAGCCAAGATAGGCTAGCGGGAGGAGAGACCCAGTACTTC.

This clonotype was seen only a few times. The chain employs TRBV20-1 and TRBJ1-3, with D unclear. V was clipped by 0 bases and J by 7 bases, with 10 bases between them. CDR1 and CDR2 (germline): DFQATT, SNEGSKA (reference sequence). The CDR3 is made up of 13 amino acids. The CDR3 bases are TGCAGTGCTAGAGACGGGGAGAAGAACACCATATATTTT. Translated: CSARDGEKNTIYF.

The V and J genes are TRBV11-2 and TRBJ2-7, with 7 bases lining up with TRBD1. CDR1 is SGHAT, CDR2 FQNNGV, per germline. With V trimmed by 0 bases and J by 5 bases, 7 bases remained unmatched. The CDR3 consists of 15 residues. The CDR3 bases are TGTGCCAGCAGCTTAGATACCGGGACAGTTGACGAGCAGTACTTC. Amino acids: CASSLDTGTVDEQYF.

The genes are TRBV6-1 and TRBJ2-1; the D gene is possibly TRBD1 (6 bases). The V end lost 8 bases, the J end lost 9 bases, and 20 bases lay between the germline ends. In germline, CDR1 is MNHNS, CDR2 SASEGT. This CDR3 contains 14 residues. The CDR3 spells CASGLGTGSSEQFF. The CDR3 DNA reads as TGTGCCAGCGGCTTGGGTACAGGGTCGAGTGAGCAGTTCTTC.

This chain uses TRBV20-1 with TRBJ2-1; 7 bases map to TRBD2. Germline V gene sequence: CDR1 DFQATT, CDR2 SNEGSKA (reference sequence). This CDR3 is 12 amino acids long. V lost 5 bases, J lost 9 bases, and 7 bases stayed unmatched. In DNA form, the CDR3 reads TGCAGTGCTGGGAGGGATACGGGTGAGCAGTTCTTC. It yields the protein CSAGRDTGEQFF.

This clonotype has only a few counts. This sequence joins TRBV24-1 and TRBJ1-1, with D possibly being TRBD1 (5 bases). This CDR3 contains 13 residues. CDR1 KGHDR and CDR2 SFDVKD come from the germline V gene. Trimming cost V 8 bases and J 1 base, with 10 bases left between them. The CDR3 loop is CATTRGGNTEAFF. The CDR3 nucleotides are TGTGCCACCACCCGCGGGGGGAACACTGAAGCTTTCTTT.

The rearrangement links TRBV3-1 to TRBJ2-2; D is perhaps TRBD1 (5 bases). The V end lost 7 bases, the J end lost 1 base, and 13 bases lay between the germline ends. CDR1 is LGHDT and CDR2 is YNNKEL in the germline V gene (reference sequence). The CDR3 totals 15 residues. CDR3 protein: CASKNEQVNTGELFF. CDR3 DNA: TGTGCCAGCAAAAACGAACAGGTGAACACCGGGGAGCTGTTTTTT.

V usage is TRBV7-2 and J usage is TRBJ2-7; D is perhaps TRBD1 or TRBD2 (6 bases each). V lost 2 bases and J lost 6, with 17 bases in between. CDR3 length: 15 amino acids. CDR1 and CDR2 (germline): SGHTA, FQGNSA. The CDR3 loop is CASSLYGGGTSEQYF. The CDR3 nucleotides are TGTGCCAGCAGCTTATATGGAGGGGGAACTTCCGAGCAGTACTTC.

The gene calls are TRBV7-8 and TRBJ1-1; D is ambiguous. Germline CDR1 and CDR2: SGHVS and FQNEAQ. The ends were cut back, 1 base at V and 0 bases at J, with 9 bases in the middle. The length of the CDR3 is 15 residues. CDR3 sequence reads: CASSLEESMNTEAFF. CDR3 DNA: TGTGCCAGCAGCTTAGAGGAATCCATGAACACTGAAGCTTTCTTT. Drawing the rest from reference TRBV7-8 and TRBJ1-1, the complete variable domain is GAGVSQSPRYKVAKRGQDVALRCDPISGHVSLFWYQQALGQGPEFLTYFQNEAQLDKSGLPSDRFFAERPEGSVSTLKIQRTQQEDSAVYLCASSLEESMNTEAFFGQGTRLTVV.

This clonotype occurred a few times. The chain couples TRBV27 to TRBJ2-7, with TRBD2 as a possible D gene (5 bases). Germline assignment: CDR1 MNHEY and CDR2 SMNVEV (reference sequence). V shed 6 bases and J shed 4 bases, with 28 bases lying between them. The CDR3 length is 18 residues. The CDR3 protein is CASRTLRSPGGALYEQYF. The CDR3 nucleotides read TGTGCCAGCAGAACACTTAGGTCGCCCGGAGGAGCCCTTTACGAGCAGTACTTC.

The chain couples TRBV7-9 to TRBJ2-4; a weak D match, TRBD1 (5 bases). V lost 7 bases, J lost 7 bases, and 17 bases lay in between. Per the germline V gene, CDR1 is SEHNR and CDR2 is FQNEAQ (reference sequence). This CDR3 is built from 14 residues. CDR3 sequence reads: CASTRIGAENIQYF. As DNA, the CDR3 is TGTGCCAGCACTCGTATAGGGGCCGAGAACATTCAGTACTTC.